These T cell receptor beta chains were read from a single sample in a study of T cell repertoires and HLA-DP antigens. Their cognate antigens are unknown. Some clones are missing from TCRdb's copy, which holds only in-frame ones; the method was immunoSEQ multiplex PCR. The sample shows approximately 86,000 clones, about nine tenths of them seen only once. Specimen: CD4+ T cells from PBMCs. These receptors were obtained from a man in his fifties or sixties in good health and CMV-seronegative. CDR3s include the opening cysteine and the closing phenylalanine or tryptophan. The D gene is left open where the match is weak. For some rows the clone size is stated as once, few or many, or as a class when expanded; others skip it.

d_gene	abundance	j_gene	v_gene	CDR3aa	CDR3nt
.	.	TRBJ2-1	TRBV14	CASRGGNNEQFF	TGTGCCAGCAGAGGCGGCAACAATGAGCAGTTCTTC
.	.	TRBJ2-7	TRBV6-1	CASNPGGTYEQYF	TGTGCCAGCAATCCAGGGGGGACCTACGAGCAGTACTTC
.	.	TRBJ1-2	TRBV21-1	CASSKRFGASGYTF	TGTGCCAGCAGCAAACGATTCGGGGCCTCTGGCTACACCTTC
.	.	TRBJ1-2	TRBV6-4	CASSVGPNYGYTF	TGTGCCAGCAGTGTTGGGCCAAACTATGGCTACACCTTC
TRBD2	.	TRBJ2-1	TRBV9	CASSVVSSGGEQFF	TGTGCCAGCAGCGTAGTGTCGAGCGGGGGTGAGCAGTTCTTC
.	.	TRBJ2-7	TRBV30	CAWNPLGSTNSYEQYF	TGTGCCTGGAATCCCCTAGGTAGTACCAACTCCTACGAGCAGTACTTC
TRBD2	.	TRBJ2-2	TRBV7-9	CASSPTRLAGETGELFF	TGTGCCAGCAGCCCTACCAGACTAGCGGGAGAGACCGGGGAGCTGTTTTTT
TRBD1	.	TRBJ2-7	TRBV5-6	CASTIRGPPYEQYF	TGTGCCAGTACTATTAGGGGGCCCCCCTACGAGCAGTACTTC
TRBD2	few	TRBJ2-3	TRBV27	CASRSGGARDTQYF	TGTGCCAGCAGGAGCGGGGGGGCCCGGGATACGCAGTATTTT
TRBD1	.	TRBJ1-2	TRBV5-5	CASSLWLTGADYGYTF	TGTGCCAGCAGCTTGTGGCTAACAGGGGCTGACTATGGCTACACCTTC
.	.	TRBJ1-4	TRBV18	CASSREIDRRNEKLFF	TGTGCCAGCTCACGAGAGATCGACAGGAGGAATGAAAAACTGTTTTTT
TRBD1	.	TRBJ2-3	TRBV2	CASRQRTGEGDTQYF	TGTGCCAGCAGACAAAGGACAGGGGAGGGAGATACGCAGTATTTT
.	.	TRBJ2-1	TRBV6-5	CASSSRSSFSYNEQFF	TGTGCCAGCAGTTCCCGCTCTAGCTTCTCCTACAATGAGCAGTTCTTC
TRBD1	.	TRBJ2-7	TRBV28	CASSLGGQGAREQYF	TGTGCCAGCAGTTTAGGAGGACAGGGGGCGCGGGAGCAGTACTTC
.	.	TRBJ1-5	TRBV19	CASSAAGQPQHF	TGTGCCAGTAGTGCGGCGGGACAGCCCCAGCATTTT
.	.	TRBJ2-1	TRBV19	CASRPTGTPSLNEQFF	TGTGCCAGTAGGCCTACCGGGACTCCGAGCCTCAATGAGCAGTTCTTC
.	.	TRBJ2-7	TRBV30	CAWSVGVYEQYF	TGTGCCTGGAGTGTGGGGGTTTACGAGCAGTACTTC
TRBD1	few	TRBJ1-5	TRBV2	CASSRQGAGQPQHF	TGTGCCAGCAGTCGACAGGGGGCAGGGCAGCCCCAGCATTTT
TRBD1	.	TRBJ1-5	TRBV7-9	CASSPAVQGGNQPQHF	TGTGCCAGCAGCCCCGCAGTACAGGGGGGCAATCAGCCCCAGCATTTT